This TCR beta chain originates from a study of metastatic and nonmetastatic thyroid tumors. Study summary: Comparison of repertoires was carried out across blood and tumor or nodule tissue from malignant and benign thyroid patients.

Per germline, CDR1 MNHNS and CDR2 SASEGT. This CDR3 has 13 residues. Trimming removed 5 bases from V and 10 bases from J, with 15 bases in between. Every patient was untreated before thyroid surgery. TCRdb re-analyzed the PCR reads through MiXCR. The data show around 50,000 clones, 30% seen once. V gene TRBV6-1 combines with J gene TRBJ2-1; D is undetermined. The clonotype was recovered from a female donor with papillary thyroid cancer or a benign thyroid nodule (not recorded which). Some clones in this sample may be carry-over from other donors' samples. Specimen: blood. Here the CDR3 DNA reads TGTGCCAGCAGTAGTCTACGGGCAGTCGAGCAGTTCTTC. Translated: CASSSLRAVEQFF.